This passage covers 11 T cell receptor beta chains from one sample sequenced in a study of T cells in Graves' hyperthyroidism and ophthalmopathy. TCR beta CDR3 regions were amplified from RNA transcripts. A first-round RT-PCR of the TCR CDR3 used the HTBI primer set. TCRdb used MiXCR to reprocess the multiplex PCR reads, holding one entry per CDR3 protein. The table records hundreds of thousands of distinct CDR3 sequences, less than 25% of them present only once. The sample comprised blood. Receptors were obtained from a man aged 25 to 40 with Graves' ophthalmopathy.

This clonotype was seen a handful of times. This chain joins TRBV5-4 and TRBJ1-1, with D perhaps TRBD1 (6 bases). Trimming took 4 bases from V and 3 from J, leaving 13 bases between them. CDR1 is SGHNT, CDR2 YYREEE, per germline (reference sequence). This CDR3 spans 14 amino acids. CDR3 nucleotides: TGTGCCAGCAGCGGACAGTTAGGATACACTGAAGCTTTCTTT. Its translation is CASSGQLGYTEAFF.

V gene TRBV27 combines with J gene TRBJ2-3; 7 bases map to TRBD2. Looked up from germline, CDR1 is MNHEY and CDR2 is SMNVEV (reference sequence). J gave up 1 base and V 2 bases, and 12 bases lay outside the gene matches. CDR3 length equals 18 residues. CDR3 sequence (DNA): TGTGCCAGCAGTTTAAGTGCTGGCGGGAGATGGGGCACAGATACGCAGTATTTT. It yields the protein CASSLSAGGRWGTDTQYF.

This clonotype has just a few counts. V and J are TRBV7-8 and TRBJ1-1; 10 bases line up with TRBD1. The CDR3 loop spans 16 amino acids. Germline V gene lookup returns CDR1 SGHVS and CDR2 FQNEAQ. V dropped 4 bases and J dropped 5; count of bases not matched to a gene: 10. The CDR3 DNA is TGTGCCAGCAGCTCGGGACAGGGGAGGATGGGAACTGAAGCTTTCTTT. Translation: CASSSGQGRMGTEAFF.

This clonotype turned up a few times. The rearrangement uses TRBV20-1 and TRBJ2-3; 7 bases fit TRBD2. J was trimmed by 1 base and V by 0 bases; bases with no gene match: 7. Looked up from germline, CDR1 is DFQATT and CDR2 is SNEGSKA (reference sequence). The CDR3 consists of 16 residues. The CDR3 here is CSARDNAGRGTDTQYF. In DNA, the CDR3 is TGCAGTGCTAGAGATAACGCAGGGAGGGGCACAGATACGCAGTATTTT.

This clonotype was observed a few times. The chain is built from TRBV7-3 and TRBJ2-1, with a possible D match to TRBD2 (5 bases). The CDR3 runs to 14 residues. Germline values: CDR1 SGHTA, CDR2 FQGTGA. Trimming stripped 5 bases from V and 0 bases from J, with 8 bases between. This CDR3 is CASSAGNSYNEQFF. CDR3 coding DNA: TGTGCCAGCAGCGCCGGGAACTCCTACAATGAGCAGTTCTTC.

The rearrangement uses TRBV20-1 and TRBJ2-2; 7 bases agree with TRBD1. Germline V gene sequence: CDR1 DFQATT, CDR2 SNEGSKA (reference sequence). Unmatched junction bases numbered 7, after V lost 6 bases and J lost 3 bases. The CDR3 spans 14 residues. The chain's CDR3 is CSATRDSYTGELFF. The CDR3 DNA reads TGCAGTGCAACAAGGGACAGTTACACCGGGGAGCTGTTTTTT.

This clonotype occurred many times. Written as DNA, the CDR3 is TGTGCCAGCAGCTTAGGAGTCTCGGGCACAGATACGCAGTATTTT. Translation: CASSLGVSGTDTQYF. This chain uses TRBV7-9 with TRBJ2-3; D unclear. The CDR3 covers 15 residues. The germline V and J ends were trimmed by 1 base and 1 base, with 9 bases remaining between them. The germline CDR1 and CDR2 sequences are SEHNR and FQNEAQ (reference sequence).

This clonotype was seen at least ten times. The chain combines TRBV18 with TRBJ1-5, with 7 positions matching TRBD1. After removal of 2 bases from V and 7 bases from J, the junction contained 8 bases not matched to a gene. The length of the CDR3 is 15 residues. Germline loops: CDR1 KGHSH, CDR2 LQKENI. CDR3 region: CASSPAPTGNQPQHF. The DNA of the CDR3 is TGTGCCAGCTCACCAGCTCCGACAGGGAACCAGCCCCAGCATTTT.

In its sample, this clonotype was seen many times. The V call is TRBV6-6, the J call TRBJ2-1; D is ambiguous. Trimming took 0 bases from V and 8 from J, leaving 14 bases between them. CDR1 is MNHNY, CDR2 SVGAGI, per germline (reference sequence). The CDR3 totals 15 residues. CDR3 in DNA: TGTGCCAGCAGTTACTCGCGACCCCAATCCGATGAGCAGTTCTTC. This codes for CASSYSRPQSDEQFF.

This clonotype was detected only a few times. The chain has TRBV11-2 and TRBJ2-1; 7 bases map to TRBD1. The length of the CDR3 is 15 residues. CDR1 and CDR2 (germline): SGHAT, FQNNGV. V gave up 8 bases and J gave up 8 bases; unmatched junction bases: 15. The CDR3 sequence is CASGSRDRGGDEQFF. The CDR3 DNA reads TGTGCCAGCGGTAGCCGGGACAGAGGGGGCGATGAGCAGTTCTTC.

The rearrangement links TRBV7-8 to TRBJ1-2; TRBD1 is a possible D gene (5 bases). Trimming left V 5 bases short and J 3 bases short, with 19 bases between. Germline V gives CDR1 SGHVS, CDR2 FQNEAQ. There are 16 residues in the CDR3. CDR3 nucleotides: TGTGCCAGCAGCAAGGGGAAAGGATTACCCGACTATGGCTACACCTTC. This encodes CASSKGKGLPDYGYTF.